These T cell receptor beta chains were read from a single sample in a study of neurological immune-mediated disorders. MiXCR, applied by TCRdb to the 5' RACE reads, yields one record per CDR3 protein. The sample includes about 74,000 distinct CDR3 sequences, less than 5.5% of them seen just once. The material sequenced was PBMCs. The receptors come from a man aged 18 to 30 with multiple sclerosis. Each CDR3 is given with its conserved first and last residue. A D gene is named only where the DNA matches it firmly. The size entry is marked missing in some rows and otherwise reads once, few, many or a size class.

j_call: TRBJ1-2; d_call: TRBD1; v_call: TRBV20-1; clone_size: many; cdr3_nt: TGCAGTGCTCAGGGGACAGGAACTAATAGCTATGGCTACACCTTC; cdr3_aa: CSAQGTGTNSYGYTF
j_call: TRBJ1-1; d_call: -; v_call: TRBV7-3; clone_size: many; cdr3_nt: TGTGCCAGCAGCTTAAGTGCAGGGAACACTGAAGCTTTCTTT; cdr3_aa: CASSLSAGNTEAFF
j_call: TRBJ2-7; d_call: TRBD2; v_call: TRBV20-1; clone_size: -; cdr3_nt: TGCAGTGCTAGAGATCTCGGGGGGGGCACCTACGAGCAGTACTTC; cdr3_aa: CSARDLGGGTYEQYF
j_call: TRBJ1-5; d_call: TRBD1; v_call: TRBV5-1; clone_size: many; cdr3_nt: TGCGCCAGCAGCGATGGGACAGCCAATCAGCCCCAGCATTTT; cdr3_aa: CASSDGTANQPQHF
j_call: TRBJ1-2; d_call: TRBD1; v_call: TRBV6-5; clone_size: many; cdr3_nt: TGTGCCAGCAGGTTACTCGGGACAGGCCAGGGTGGCTACACCTTC; cdr3_aa: CASRLLGTGQGGYTF
j_call: TRBJ1-6; d_call: TRBD1; v_call: TRBV5-1; clone_size: few; cdr3_nt: TGCGCCAGCAGCCCGGGACAGGGTCATTCACCCCTCCACTTT; cdr3_aa: CASSPGQGHSPLHF
j_call: TRBJ2-4; d_call: -; v_call: TRBV20-1; clone_size: many; cdr3_nt: TGCAGTGTACCACTAGCCAAAAACATTCAGTACTTC; cdr3_aa: CSVPLAKNIQYF
j_call: TRBJ2-4; d_call: TRBD1; v_call: TRBV28; clone_size: many; cdr3_nt: TGTGCCAGCAGTTTATCAGGGACAGGTGGCAAAAACATTCAGTACTTC; cdr3_aa: CASSLSGTGGKNIQYF
j_call: TRBJ2-1; d_call: TRBD2; v_call: TRBV2; clone_size: many; cdr3_nt: TGTGCCAGCAGGGAAAGCGGGAACATCTACAATGAGCAGTTCTTC; cdr3_aa: CASRESGNIYNEQFF
j_call: TRBJ2-1; d_call: TRBD2; v_call: TRBV4-2; clone_size: many; cdr3_nt: TGTGCCAGCAGCCTCTCAGGGGCCGGGGGGGATGAGCAGTTCTTC; cdr3_aa: CASSLSGAGGDEQFF
j_call: TRBJ2-1; d_call: -; v_call: TRBV4-3; clone_size: many; cdr3_nt: TGCGCCAGCAGCCAAGATAGCGGCTCCTACAATGAGCAGTTCTTC; cdr3_aa: CASSQDSGSYNEQFF
j_call: TRBJ2-7; d_call: -; v_call: TRBV11-1; clone_size: many; cdr3_nt: TGTGCCAGCAGTAACGGACATTACGAGCAGTACTTC; cdr3_aa: CASSNGHYEQYF
j_call: TRBJ2-7; d_call: TRBD1; v_call: TRBV7-2; clone_size: many; cdr3_nt: TGTGCCAGCAGCTCGTCGACAGGGGCCTACGAGCAGTACTTC; cdr3_aa: CASSSSTGAYEQYF
j_call: TRBJ1-1; d_call: -; v_call: TRBV11-2; clone_size: many; cdr3_nt: TGTGCCAGCAGCTTAGTTAAGAGACCCACAGGGACCACTGAAGCTTTCTTT; cdr3_aa: CASSLVKRPTGTTEAFF